The subject of this entry is one T cell receptor (beta chain). Original handling: From reference gene primer amplification, estimates of nucleated cell counts were derived. Assay: immunoSEQ multiplex PCR; the TCRdb copy retains only in-frame clones and omits some. V and J calls and clone size are those listed in that table; D and trimming were worked out from the DNA. This table holds more than 70,000 clones, around 77% found once. This entry is derived from a study of blood T cell repertoires in COVID-19. About the research overall: Acute and convalescent COVID-19 samples came from the United States, Italy and Spain. T cells, B-cell-depleted T cells, or PBMCs supplied cDNA or gDNA.

Deletions cut 6 bases from V and 6 bases from J, with 15 bases between. CDR1 is MNHEY and CDR2 is SVGAGI in the germline V gene. The CDR3 spans 13 residues. The sequence derives from a human donor in a cohort sampled during active COVID-19. The rearrangement uses TRBV6-5 and TRBJ2-7; D possibly corresponds to TRBD1 (6 bases). The sample comprised peripheral blood. The CDR3 bases are TGTGCCAGCAGCCAGCTGGGGGCGGGCGAGCAGTACTTC. This sequence encodes CASSQLGAGEQYF.